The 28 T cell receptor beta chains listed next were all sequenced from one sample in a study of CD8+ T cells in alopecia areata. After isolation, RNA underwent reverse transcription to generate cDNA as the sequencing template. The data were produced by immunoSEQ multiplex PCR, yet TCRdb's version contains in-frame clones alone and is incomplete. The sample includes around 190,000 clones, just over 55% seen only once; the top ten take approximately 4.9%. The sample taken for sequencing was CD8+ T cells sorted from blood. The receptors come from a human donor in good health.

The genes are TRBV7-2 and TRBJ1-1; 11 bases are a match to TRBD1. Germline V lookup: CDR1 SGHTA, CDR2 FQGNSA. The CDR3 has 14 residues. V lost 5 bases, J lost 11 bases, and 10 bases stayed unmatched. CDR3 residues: CASSQWDRGVSAFF. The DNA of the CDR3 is TGTGCCAGCAGCCAGTGGGACAGGGGGGTATCTGCTTTCTTT.

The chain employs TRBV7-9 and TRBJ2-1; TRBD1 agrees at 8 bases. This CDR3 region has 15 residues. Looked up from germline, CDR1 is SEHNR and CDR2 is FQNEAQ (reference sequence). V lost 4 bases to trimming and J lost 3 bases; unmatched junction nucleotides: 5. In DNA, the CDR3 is TGTGCCAGCAGCTCGCCGGGACAGGACTACAATGAGCAGTTCTTC. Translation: CASSSPGQDYNEQFF.

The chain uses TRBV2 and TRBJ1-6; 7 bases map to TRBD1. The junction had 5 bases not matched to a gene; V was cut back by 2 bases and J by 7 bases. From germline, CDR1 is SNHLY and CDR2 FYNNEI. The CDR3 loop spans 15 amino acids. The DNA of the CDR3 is TGTGCCAGCAGTGAAACGGGACAGAGGAATTCACCCCTCCACTTT. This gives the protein CASSETGQRNSPLHF. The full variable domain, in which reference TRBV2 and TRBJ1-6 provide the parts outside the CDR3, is EPEVTQTPSHQVTQMGQEVILRCVPISNHLYFYWYRQILGQKVEFLVSFYNNEISEKSEIFDDQFSVERPDGSNFTLKIRSTKLEDSAMYFCASSETGQRNSPLHFGNGTRLTVT.

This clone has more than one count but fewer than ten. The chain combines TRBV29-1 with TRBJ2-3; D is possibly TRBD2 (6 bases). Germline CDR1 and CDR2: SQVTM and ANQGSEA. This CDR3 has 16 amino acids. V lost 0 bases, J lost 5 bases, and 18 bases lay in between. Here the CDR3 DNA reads TGCAGCGTTGAAGAGGGGCCGGGACTGCTACGAGATACGCAGTATTTT. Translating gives CSVEEGPGLLRDTQYF.

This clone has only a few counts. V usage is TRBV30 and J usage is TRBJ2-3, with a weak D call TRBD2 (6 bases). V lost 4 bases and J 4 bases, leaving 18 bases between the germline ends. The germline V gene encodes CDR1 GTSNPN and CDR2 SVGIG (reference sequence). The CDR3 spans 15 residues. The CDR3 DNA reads TGTGCCTGGACCACGTCGAGCCTAGCGCCAGATACGCAGTATTTT. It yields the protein CAWTTSSLAPDTQYF.

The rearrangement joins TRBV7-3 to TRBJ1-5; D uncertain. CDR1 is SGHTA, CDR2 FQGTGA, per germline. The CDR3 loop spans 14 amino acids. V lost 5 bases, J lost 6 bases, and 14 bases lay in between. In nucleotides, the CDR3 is TGTGCCAGCAGCCGGCCCCTTTATAGTCAGCCCCAGCATTTT. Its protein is CASSRPLYSQPQHF. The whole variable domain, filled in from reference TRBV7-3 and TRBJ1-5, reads GAGVSQTPSNKVTEKGKYVELRCDPISGHTALYWYRQSLGQGPEFLIYFQGTGAADDSGLPNDRFFAVRPEGSVSTLKIQRTERGDSAVYLCASSRPLYSQPQHFGDGTRLSIL.

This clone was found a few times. Here the CDR3 reads CASSASVGNTEAFF. The DNA of the CDR3 is TGTGCCAGCAGCGCCTCAGTAGGGAACACTGAAGCTTTCTTT. The chain has TRBV9 and TRBJ1-1; D call uncertain. This CDR3 is built from 14 residues. Trimming took off 3 bases at V and 1 base at J, with 10 bases between the two ends. Germline CDR1 reads SGDLS; CDR2 reads YYNGEE.

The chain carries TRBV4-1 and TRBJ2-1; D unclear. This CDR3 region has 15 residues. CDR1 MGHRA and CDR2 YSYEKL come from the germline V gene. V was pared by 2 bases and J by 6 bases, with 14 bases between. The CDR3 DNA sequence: TGCGCCAGCAGCCAATTACCCAGCGCTCCCAATGAGCAGTTCTTC. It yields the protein CASSQLPSAPNEQFF.

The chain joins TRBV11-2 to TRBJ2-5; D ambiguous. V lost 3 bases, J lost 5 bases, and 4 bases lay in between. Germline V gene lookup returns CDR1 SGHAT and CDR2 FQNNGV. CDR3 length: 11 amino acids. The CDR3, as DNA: TGTGCCAGCAGCTTCTTGGAGACCCAGTACTTC. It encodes CASSFLETQYF.

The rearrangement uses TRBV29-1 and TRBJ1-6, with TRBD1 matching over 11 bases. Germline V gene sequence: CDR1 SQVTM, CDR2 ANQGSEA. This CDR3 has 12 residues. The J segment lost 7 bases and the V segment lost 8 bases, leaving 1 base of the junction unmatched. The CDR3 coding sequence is TGCAGCCGGGACAGGGGGAATTCACCCCTCCACTTT. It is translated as CSRDRGNSPLHF.

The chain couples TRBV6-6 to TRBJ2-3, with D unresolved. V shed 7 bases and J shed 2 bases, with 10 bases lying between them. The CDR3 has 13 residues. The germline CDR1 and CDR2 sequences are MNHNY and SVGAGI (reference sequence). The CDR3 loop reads CASIQVVTDTQYF. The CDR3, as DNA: TGTGCCAGCATCCAAGTGGTCACAGATACGCAGTATTTT.

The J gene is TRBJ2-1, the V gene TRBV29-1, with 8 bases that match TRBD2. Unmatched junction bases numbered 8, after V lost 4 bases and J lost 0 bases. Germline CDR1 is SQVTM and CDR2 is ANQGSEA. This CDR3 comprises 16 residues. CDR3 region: CSVVAGGQSSYNEQFF. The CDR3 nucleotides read TGCAGCGTTGTGGCGGGGGGCCAAAGCTCCTACAATGAGCAGTTCTTC.

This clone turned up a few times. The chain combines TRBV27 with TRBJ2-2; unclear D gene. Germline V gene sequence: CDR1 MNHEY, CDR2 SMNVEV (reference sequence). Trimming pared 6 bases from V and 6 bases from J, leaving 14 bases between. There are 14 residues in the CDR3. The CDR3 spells CASSPSEAPGELFF. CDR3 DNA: TGTGCCAGCAGCCCTTCTGAGGCACCCGGGGAGCTGTTTTTT.

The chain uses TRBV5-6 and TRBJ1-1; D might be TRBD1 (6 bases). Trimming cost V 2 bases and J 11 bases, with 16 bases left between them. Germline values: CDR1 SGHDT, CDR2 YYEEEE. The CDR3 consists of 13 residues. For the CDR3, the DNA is TGTGCCAGCAGCTTAGGGGCAGGGGATGAGGCTTTCTTT. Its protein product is CASSLGAGDEAFF.

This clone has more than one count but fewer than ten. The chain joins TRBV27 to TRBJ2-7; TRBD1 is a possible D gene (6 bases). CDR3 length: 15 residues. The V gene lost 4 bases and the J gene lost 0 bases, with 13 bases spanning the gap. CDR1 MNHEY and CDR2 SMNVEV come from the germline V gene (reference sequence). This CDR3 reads CASSSRGASSYEQYF. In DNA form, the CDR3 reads TGTGCCAGCAGTTCCAGGGGCGCGAGCTCCTACGAGCAGTACTTC.

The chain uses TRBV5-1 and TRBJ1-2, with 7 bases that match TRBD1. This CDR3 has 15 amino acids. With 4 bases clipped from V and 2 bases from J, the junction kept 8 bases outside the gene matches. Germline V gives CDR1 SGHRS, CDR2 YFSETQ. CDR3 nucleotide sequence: TGCGCCAGCAGCCCCCGACAGGGCCCGAACTATGGCTACACCTTC. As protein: CASSPRQGPNYGYTF.

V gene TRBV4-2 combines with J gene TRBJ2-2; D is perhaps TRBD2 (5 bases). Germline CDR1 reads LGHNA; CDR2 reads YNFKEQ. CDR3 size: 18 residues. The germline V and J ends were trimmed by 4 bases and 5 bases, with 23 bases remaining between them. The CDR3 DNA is TGTGCCAGCAGCCGAGAACTAGGATTTGGGGTCGGGACCGGGGAGCTGTTTTTT. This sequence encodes CASSRELGFGVGTGELFF.

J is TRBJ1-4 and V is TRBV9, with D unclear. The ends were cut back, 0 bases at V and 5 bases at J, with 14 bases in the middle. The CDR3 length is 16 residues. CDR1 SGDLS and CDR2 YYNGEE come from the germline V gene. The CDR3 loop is CASSVAPRFLNEKLFF. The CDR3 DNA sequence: TGTGCCAGCAGCGTAGCTCCCCGGTTCCTGAATGAAAAACTGTTTTTT.

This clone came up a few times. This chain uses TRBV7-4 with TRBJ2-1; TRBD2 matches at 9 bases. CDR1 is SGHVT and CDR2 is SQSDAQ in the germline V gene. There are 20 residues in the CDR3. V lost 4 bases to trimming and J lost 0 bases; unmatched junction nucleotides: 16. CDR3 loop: CASSSPRGSGGPSSYNEQFF. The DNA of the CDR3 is TGTGCCAGCAGCTCTCCCCGGGGGAGCGGGGGGCCGAGCTCCTACAATGAGCAGTTCTTC.

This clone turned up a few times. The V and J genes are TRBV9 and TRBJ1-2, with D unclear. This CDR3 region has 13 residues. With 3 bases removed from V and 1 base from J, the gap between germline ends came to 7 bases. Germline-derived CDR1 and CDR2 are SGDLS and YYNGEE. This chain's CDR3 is CASSARDNYGYTF. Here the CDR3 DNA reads TGTGCCAGCAGCGCCCGAGATAACTATGGCTACACCTTC. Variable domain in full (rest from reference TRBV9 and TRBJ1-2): DSGVTQTPKHLITATGQRVTLRCSPRSGDLSVYWYQQSLDQGLQFLIQYYNGEERAKGNILERFSAQQFPDLHSELNLSSLELGDSALYFCASSARDNYGYTFGSGTRLTVV.

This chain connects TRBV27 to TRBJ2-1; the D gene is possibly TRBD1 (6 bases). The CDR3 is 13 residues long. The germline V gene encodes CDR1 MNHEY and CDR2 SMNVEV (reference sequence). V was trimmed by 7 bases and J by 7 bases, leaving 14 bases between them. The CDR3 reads CASIGTGMNEQFF. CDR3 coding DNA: TGTGCCAGCATAGGCACAGGGATGAATGAGCAGTTCTTC.

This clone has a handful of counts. The CDR3 DNA sequence: TGTGCCAGCTCACCCGGGGGGCGCGTAGAGACCCAGTACTTC. Translating gives CASSPGGRVETQYF. The chain carries TRBV18 and TRBJ2-5; a weak D match, TRBD2 (7 bases). The germline CDR1 and CDR2 sequences are KGHSH and LQKENI. V was clipped by 3 bases and J by 4 bases, with 12 bases between them. CDR3 length: 14 amino acids.

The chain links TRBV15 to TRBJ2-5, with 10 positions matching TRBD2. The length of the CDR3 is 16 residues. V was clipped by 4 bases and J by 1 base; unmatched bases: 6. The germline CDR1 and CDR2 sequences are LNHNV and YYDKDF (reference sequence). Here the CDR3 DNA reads TGTGCCACCAGCACACCCCTAGCGGGGGCCCAAGAGACCCAGTACTTC. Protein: CATSTPLAGAQETQYF.

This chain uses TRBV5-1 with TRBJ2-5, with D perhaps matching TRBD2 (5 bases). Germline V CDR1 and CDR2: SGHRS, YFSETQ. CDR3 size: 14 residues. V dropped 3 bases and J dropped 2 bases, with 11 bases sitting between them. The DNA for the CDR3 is TGCGCCAGCAGCTGGAGGACCCTTCAAGAGACCCAGTACTTC. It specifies CASSWRTLQETQYF.

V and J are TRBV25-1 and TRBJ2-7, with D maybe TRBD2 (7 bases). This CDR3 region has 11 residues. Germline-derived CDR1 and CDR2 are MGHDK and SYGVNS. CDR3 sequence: CGVRGAYEQYF. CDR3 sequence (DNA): TGTGGAGTACGGGGGGCATACGAGCAGTACTTC.

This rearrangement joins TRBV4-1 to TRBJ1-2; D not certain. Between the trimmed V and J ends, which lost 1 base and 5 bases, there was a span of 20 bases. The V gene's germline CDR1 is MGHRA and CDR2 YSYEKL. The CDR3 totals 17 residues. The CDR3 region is CASSQGPARLGGYGYTF. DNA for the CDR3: TGCGCCAGCAGCCAAGGCCCTGCACGGCTGGGAGGGTATGGCTACACCTTC.

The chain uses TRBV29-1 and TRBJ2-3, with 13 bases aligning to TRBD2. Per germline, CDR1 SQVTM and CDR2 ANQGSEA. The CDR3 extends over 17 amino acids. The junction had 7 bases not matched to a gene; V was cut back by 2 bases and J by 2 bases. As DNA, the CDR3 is TGCAGCGTTGAACTGGGAGGACTAGCGGGGGTCACAGATACGCAGTATTTT. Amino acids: CSVELGGLAGVTDTQYF.

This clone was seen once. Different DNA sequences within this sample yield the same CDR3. The CDR3 DNA follows: TGCGCCAGCAGCCAAGAAGGGCCAGATACGCAGTATTTT. Translation gives CASSQEGPDTQYF. The genes are TRBV4-1 and TRBJ2-3; D is unresolved. The germline V and J ends were trimmed by 0 bases and 4 bases, with 5 bases remaining between them. The CDR3 loop spans 13 amino acids. Germline V gives CDR1 MGHRA, CDR2 YSYEKL.